Below, 22 T cell receptor beta chains from the same sample are listed, as sequenced in a study of human T cells and chemical hapten exposure. TCRdb used MiXCR to reprocess the RACE reads, holding one entry per CDR3 protein. The sample gives about 82,000 distinct CDR3 sequences, more than 10% of which show up once; around 3.6% is in the top ten. The time point: patch test 3, about 24 weeks after DPC sensitization. The sample's treatment: therapeutic diphenylcyclopropenone sensitization with weekly scalp DPC. Material: whole blood, obtained in connection with sensitization to the hapten diphenylcyclopropenone (DPC). These receptors were obtained from a woman aged 50 to 65 with alopecia areata. Some clones in this sample may be carry-over from other donors' samples.

The genes are TRBV28 and TRBJ2-7; TRBD1 matches 9 bases. V gave up 8 bases and J gave up 2 bases; unmatched junction bases: 10. Germline loops: CDR1 MDHEN, CDR2 SYDVKM. The CDR3 has 15 residues. DNA for the CDR3: TGTGCCAGCGTCGGTAGTGGGACAGGGACCTACGAGCAGTACTTC. Its translation is CASVGSGTGTYEQYF.

The chain couples TRBV5-6 to TRBJ2-7, with D uncertain. The CDR3 extends over 15 amino acids. Per germline, CDR1 SGHDT and CDR2 YYEEEE. V shed 5 bases and J shed 0 bases, with 15 bases lying between them. Here the CDR3 DNA reads TGTGCCAGCAGGAACCAAGGTACCGGCTCCTACGAGCAGTACTTC. This gives the protein CASRNQGTGSYEQYF.

This clonotype has ten or more counts. The chain couples TRBV14 to TRBJ1-2; D unclear. Germline-derived CDR1 and CDR2 are SGHDN and FVKESK. Trimming removed 2 bases at V and 4 bases at J, with 11 bases between. This CDR3 has 14 amino acids. The chain's CDR3 is CASSQFPGSYGYTF. The CDR3 DNA follows: TGTGCCAGCAGCCAATTCCCGGGAAGCTATGGCTACACCTTC. Using reference TRBV14 and TRBJ1-2 for the parts outside the CDR3, the full variable domain is EAGVTQFPSHSVIEKGQTVTLRCDPISGHDNLYWYRRVMGKEIKFLLHFVKESKQDESGMPNNRFLAERTGGTYSTLKVQPAELEDSGVYFCASSQFPGSYGYTFGSGTRLTVV.

This clonotype appeared many times. CDR3 bases: TGCAGTGCTAGAGCTTCGACAGACTACTACGAGCAGTACTTC. It yields the protein CSARASTDYYEQYF. This chain joins TRBV20-1 and TRBJ2-7; possibly TRBD1 or TRBD2 for D (5 bases each). This CDR3 comprises 14 residues. Germline CDR1 and CDR2: DFQATT and SNEGSKA (reference sequence). Trimming left V 1 base short and J 3 bases short, with 13 bases between.

This clonotype was recorded at least ten times. V usage is TRBV4-2 and J usage is TRBJ2-5, with D possibly TRBD2 on 6 matching bases. In germline, CDR1 is LGHNA, CDR2 YNFKEQ. CDR3 length equals 14 residues. V was cut by 1 base and J by 3 bases, with 9 bases left in between. This chain's CDR3 is CASSQAPGEETQYF. The CDR3 bases are TGTGCCAGCAGCCAAGCACCGGGGGAAGAGACCCAGTACTTC.

In this sample, this clonotype turned up a few times. This chain connects TRBV30 to TRBJ2-7, with 7 bases aligning to TRBD1. CDR1 is GTSNPN and CDR2 is SVGIG in the germline V gene (reference sequence). The CDR3 extends over 15 amino acids. Losses at the gene ends were 3 bases for V and 3 bases for J; bases not matched to a gene: 11. For the CDR3, the DNA is TGTGCCTGGAGCGAAGGGCAGGGGGTTGTCTACGAGCAGTACTTC. Protein sequence: CAWSEGQGVVYEQYF.

Ten or more counts support this clonotype. The V and J genes are TRBV12-3 or TRBV12-4 and TRBJ2-3; 7 bases agree with TRBD1. J was trimmed by 4 bases and V by 0 bases; bases with no gene match: 7. The CDR3 totals 16 residues. This chain's CDR3 is CASSLARRQGPDTQYF. Here the CDR3 DNA reads TGTGCCAGCAGTTTAGCGAGGCGACAGGGACCAGATACGCAGTATTTT.

This clonotype was seen repeatedly, ten times or more. The chain employs TRBV5-1 and TRBJ2-3; a possible D gene is TRBD2 (6 bases). This CDR3 has 15 residues. CDR1 is SGHRS, CDR2 YFSETQ, per germline. V was cut by 1 base and J by 4 bases, with 13 bases left in between. The DNA of the CDR3 is TGCGCCAGCAGCTTGATCCGCGGGGCTGCAGATACGCAGTATTTT. This gives the protein CASSLIRGAADTQYF.

The chain is built from TRBV10-2 and TRBJ1-4; TRBD1 matches at 7 bases. The CDR3 is made up of 13 amino acids. The germline CDR1 and CDR2 sequences are WSHSY and SAAADI. With V trimmed by 7 bases and J by 4 bases, 3 bases remained unmatched. The CDR3: CASTRDSNEKLFF. The DNA for the CDR3 is TGCGCCAGCACCCGGGACAGTAATGAAAAACTGTTTTTT.

This clonotype was detected many times. This chain joins TRBV27 and TRBJ2-3; 7 bases fit TRBD2. This CDR3 has 17 amino acids. Germline CDR1 MNHEY, CDR2 SMNVEV (reference sequence). The V gene end was trimmed by 6 bases and the J gene end by 3 bases; junction bases not matched to a gene: 15. CDR3 bases: TGTGCCAGCAGCGTACTCTTGCTAGCGGAGAGGACAGATACGCAGTATTTT. Its translation: CASSVLLLAERTDTQYF.

This clonotype showed up many times. CDR3 in DNA: TGTGCCAGCGGCCCCCCCTACGAGCAGTACTTC. Residues: CASGPPYEQYF. The V and J genes are TRBV28 and TRBJ2-7; D is ambiguous. The germline V and J ends were trimmed by 8 bases and 2 bases, with 7 bases remaining between them. Germline CDR1 and CDR2: MDHEN and SYDVKM. This CDR3 has 11 amino acids.

This sequence joins TRBV7-9 and TRBJ2-7; TRBD1 matches 8 bases. Germline CDR1 and CDR2: SEHNR and FQNEAQ (reference sequence). The CDR3 contains 15 residues. V lost 2 bases, J lost 9 bases, and 12 bases stayed unmatched. The CDR3 DNA reads TGTGCCAGCAGCTTATCCGGGACAGGTGGGTTAGCGCAGTACTTC. This translates into CASSLSGTGGLAQYF.

This chain uses TRBV6-4 with TRBJ2-1, with 7 bases lining up with TRBD2. J gave up 7 bases and V 2 bases, and 5 bases lay outside the gene matches. Germline CDR1 MRHNA, CDR2 SNTAGT. This CDR3 spans 14 amino acids. As DNA, the CDR3 is TGTGCCAGCAGTGACGGCGGGAGTGGGAATGAGCAGTTCTTC. The encoded protein is CASSDGGSGNEQFF.

This clonotype was seen only a few times. CDR3 DNA sequence: TGTGCCAGCACCAGCGGCACAGATACGCAGTATTTT. It encodes CASTSGTDTQYF. The chain has TRBV6-1 and TRBJ2-3; no clear D. The CDR3 loop spans 12 amino acids. Germline-derived CDR1 and CDR2 are MNHNS and SASEGT. The V end lost 7 bases, the J end lost 1 base, and 6 bases lay between the germline ends.

The rearrangement uses TRBV19 and TRBJ2-5; D may be TRBD2 (6 bases). V dropped 6 bases and J dropped 5 bases, with 22 bases sitting between them. CDR3 length equals 16 residues. Germline CDR1 and CDR2: LNHDA and SQIVND (reference sequence). CDR3 bases: TGTGCCAGTAGACCCCCGGGACTTCCAAGCACGGAGACCCAGTACTTC. Its protein product is CASRPPGLPSTETQYF. The variable domain in full, completed from reference TRBV19 and TRBJ2-5, reads DGGITQSPKYLFRKEGQNVTLSCEQNLNHDAMYWYRQDPGQGLRLIYYSQIVNDFQKGDIAEGYSVSREKKESFPLTVTSAQKNPTAFYLCASRPPGLPSTETQYFGPGTRLLVL.

The table lists this clonotype with a few counts. The chain couples TRBV29-1 to TRBJ2-3; D tentatively reads TRBD1 or TRBD2 (6 bases each). The CDR3 has 11 amino acids. V lost 7 bases and J lost 5, with 10 bases in between. Germline V gene lookup returns CDR1 SQVTM and CDR2 ANQGSEA. The CDR3 coding sequence is TGCAGCGGGACAGCGGGAGATACGCAGTATTTT. Protein: CSGTAGDTQYF.

In its sample, this clonotype was seen many times. This rearrangement joins TRBV6-2 or TRBV6-3 to TRBJ2-1; a possible D gene is TRBD1 (5 bases). Trimming removed 5 bases from V and 4 bases from J, with 15 bases in between. Germline CDR1 reads MNHEY; CDR2 reads SVGEGT. The length of the CDR3 is 15 residues. The CDR3 sequence: CASSPDRGPYNEQFF. The CDR3, as DNA: TGTGCCAGCAGTCCCGACAGAGGCCCATACAATGAGCAGTTCTTC.

This clonotype was seen a few times. The V and J genes are TRBV11-3 and TRBJ2-3; D might be TRBD2 (6 bases). Germline V gene sequence: CDR1 SGHNT, CDR2 YENEEA. Trimming removed 7 bases at V and 2 bases at J, with 10 bases between. There are 13 residues in the CDR3. The CDR3 DNA follows: TGTGCCAGCACCAGGGACTCCACAGATACGCAGTATTTT. Translated: CASTRDSTDTQYF. Filled out from reference TRBV11-3 and TRBJ2-3, the complete variable domain reads EAGVVQSPRYKIIEKKQPVAFWCNPISGHNTLYWYLQNLGQGPELLIRYENEEAVDDSQLPKDRFSAERLKGVDSTLKIQPAELGDSAVYLCASTRDSTDTQYFGPGTRLTVL.

CDR3 sequence (DNA): TGCGCCAGTTCTACAGGGGACCTTTCTAATTCACCCCTCCACTTT. Its protein product is CASSTGDLSNSPLHF. The gene calls are TRBV5-1 and TRBJ1-6; TRBD1 agrees at 7 bases. Unmatched junction bases numbered 11, after V lost 8 bases and J lost 6 bases. The CDR3 extends over 15 amino acids. Germline V gene sequence: CDR1 SGHRS, CDR2 YFSETQ.

Comments on this clonotype: It may be a read error: a sequence one base away is much more abundant. The rearrangement joins TRBV29-1 to TRBJ2-1, with D hard to call. This CDR3 has 14 amino acids. Germline assignment: CDR1 SQVTM and CDR2 ANQGSEA. Written as DNA, the CDR3 is TGCTGCGTTCGGCCAAGCGAGCCCTACAATGAGCAGTTCTTC. Its protein product is CCVRPSEPYNEQFF.

This clonotype was detected many times. V and J are TRBV6-1 and TRBJ2-1, with D perhaps assigned TRBD1 or TRBD2 (5 bases each). The CDR3 extends over 14 amino acids. V gave up 8 bases and J gave up 0 bases, with 11 bases separating them. Germline-derived CDR1 and CDR2 are MNHNS and SASEGT. As DNA, the CDR3 is TGTGCCAGCGGACATGGGAGCTCCTACAATGAGCAGTTCTTC. It yields the protein CASGHGSSYNEQFF.

As concerns this clonotype: A much bigger clone sits one base away, suggesting this may be a read error. The V gene is TRBV5-1, the J gene TRBJ2-3; D might be TRBD2 (6 bases). The CDR3 contains 16 residues. The ends were cut back, 4 bases at V and 2 bases at J, with 17 bases in the middle. Germline loops: CDR1 SGHRS, CDR2 YFSETQ. The CDR3 DNA sequence: TGCGCCAGCAGCGTCGGGACTGGCGGATTCACAGATACGCAGTATTTT. Its protein product is CASSVGTGGFTDTQYF.